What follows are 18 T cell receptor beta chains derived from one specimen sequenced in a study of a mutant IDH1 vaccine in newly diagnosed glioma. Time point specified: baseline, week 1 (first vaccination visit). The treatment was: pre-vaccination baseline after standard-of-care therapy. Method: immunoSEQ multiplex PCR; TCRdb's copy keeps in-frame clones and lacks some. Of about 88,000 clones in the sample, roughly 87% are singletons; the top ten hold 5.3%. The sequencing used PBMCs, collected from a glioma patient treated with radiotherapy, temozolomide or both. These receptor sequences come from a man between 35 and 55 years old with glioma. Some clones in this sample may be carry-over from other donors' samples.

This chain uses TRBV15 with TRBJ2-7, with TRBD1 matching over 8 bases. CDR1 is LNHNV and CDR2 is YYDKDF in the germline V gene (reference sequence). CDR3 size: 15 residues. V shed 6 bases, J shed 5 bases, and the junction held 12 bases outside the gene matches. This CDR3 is CATRRTGTGLHEQYF. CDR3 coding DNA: TGTGCCACCAGAAGGACCGGGACAGGACTCCACGAGCAGTACTTC.

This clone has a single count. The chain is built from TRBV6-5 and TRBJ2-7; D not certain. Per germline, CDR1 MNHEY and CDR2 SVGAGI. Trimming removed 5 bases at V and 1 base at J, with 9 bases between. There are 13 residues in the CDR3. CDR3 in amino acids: CASSRFLSYEQYF. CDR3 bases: TGTGCCAGCAGTCGGTTTCTATCCTACGAGCAGTACTTC.

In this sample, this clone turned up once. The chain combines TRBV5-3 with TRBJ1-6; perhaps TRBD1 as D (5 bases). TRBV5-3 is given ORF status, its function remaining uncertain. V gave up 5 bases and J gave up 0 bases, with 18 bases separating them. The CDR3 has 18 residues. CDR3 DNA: TGTGCCAGAAGTTCTCCGGGACCGCTTAGCTCCTATAATTCACCCCTCCACTTT. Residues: CARSSPGPLSSYNSPLHF.

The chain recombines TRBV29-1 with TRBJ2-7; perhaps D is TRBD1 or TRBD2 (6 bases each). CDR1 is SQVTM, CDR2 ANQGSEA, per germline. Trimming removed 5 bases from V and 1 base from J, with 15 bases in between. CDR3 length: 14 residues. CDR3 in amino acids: CSVWGADLSYEQYF. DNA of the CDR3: TGCAGCGTTTGGGGGGCGGACTTGTCCTACGAGCAGTACTTC.

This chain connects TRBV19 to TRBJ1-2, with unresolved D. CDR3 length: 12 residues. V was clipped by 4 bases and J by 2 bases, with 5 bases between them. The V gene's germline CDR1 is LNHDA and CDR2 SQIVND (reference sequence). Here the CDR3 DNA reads TGTGCCAGTAGTAGGTTCAACTATGGCTACACCTTC. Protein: CASSRFNYGYTF. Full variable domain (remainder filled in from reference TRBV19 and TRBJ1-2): DGGITQSPKYLFRKEGQNVTLSCEQNLNHDAMYWYRQDPGQGLRLIYYSQIVNDFQKGDIAEGYSVSREKKESFPLTVTSAQKNPTAFYLCASSRFNYGYTFGSGTRLTVV.

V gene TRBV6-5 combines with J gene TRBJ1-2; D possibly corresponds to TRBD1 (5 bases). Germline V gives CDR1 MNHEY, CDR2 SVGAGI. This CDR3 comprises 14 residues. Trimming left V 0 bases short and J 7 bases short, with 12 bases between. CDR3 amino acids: CASSYSAGRAGYTF. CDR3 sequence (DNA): TGTGCCAGCAGTTACTCGGCAGGGCGGGCTGGCTACACCTTC.

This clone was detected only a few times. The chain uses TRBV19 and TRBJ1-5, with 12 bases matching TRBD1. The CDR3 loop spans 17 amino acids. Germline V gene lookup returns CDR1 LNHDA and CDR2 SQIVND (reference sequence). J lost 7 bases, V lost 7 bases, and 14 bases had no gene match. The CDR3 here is CASTPSGTGGSWQPQHF. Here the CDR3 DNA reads TGTGCCAGTACCCCATCCGGGACAGGGGGCTCTTGGCAGCCCCAGCATTTT.

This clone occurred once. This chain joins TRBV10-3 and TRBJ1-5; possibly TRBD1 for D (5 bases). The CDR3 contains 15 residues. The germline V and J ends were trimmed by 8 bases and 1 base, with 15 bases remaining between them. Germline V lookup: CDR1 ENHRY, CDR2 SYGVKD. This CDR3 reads CAIGRDPGSNQPQHF. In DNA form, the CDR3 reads TGTGCCATCGGCCGGGACCCAGGGAGCAATCAGCCCCAGCATTTT.

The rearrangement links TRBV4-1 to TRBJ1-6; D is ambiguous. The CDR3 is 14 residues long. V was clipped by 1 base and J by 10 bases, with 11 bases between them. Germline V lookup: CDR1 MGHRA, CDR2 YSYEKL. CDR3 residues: CASSQGILGSPLHF. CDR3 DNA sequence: TGCGCCAGCAGCCAAGGCATCTTAGGGTCACCCCTCCACTTT.

The CDR3 nucleotides read TGTGCCAGTCGACAGAAGAACACTGAAGCTTTCTTT. Its protein product is CASRQKNTEAFF. J is TRBJ1-1 and V is TRBV19; perhaps TRBD1 as D (5 bases). CDR1 is LNHDA, CDR2 SQIVND, per germline (reference sequence). V was cut by 8 bases and J by 1 base, with 8 bases left in between. There are 12 residues in the CDR3.

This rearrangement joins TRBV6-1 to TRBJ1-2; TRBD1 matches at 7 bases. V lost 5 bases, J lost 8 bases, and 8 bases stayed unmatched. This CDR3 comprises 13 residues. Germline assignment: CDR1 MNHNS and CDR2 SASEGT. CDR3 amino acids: CASSTGVSRGYTF. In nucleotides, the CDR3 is TGTGCCAGCAGTACAGGGGTGTCTCGCGGCTACACCTTC.

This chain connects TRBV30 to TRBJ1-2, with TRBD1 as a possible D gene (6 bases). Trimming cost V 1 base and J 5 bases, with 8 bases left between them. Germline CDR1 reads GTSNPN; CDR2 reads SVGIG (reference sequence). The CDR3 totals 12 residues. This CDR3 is CAWSGGAYGYTF. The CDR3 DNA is TGTGCCTGGAGTGGGGGGGCGTATGGCTACACCTTC.

The CDR3 is CASSEEGNYGYTF. The DNA of the CDR3 is TGTGCCAGCAGTGAAGAAGGTAACTATGGCTACACCTTC. The chain is built from TRBV6-1 and TRBJ1-2; no definite D call. Trimming took 1 base from V and 1 from J, leaving 4 bases between them. Germline CDR1 and CDR2: MNHNS and SASEGT. The CDR3 length is 13 residues.

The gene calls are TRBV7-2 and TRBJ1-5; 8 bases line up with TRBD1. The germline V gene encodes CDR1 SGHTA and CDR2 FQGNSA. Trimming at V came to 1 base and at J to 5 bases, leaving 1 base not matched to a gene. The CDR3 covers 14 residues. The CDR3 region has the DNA TGTGCCAGCAGCTTAGGGACAGGGTATCAGCCCCAGCATTTT. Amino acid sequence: CASSLGTGYQPQHF.

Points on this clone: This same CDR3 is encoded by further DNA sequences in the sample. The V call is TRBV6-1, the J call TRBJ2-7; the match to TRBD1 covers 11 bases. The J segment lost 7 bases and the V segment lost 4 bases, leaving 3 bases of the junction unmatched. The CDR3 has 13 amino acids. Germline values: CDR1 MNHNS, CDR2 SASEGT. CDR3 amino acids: CASSGTGGREQYF. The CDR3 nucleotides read TGTGCCAGCAGTGGGACAGGGGGCCGAGAGCAGTACTTC.

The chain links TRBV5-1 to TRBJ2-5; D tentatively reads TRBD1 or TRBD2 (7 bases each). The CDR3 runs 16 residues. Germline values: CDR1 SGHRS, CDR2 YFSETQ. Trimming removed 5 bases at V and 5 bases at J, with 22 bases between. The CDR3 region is CASRGGGVFGQETQYF. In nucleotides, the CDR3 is TGCGCCAGCAGGGGAGGGGGCGTCTTTGGGCAGGAGACCCAGTACTTC.

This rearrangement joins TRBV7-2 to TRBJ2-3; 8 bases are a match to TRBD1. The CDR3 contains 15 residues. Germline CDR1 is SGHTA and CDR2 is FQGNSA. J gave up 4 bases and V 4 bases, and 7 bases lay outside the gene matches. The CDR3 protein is CASSSGQGSADTQYF. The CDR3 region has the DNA TGTGCCAGCAGCTCCGGACAGGGTAGCGCAGATACGCAGTATTTT.

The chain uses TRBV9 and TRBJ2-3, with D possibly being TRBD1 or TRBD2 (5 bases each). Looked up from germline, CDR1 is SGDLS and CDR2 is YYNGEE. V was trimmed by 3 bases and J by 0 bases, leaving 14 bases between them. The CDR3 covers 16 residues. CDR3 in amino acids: CASSAGTDSSTDTQYF. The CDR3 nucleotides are TGTGCCAGCAGCGCAGGGACCGATTCTAGCACAGATACGCAGTATTTT.